Listed below are T cell receptor beta chains from one sample, sequenced in a study of T cell responses to AZD1222 COVID-19 vaccine. The table came from immunoSEQ multiplex PCR; TCRdb's copy has only in-frame clones and leaves some out. In the table there are about 120,000 clones, 70% to 90% of which are singletons. The sequencing here drew on peripheral blood, taken on day 0 of AZD1222 vaccination. These receptors all come from an adult in good health. CDR3s include the opening cysteine and the closing phenylalanine or tryptophan. Fields, in order: D gene, V gene, J gene, clone size, CDR3 protein, CDR3 DNA. D genes are given only for firm matches. Clone size is shown for a subset of rows, as once, few, many or a class of expanded clone.

>.|TRBV5-6|TRBJ1-4|once
CASSFETGGEKLFF
TGTGCCAGCAGCTTCGAGACCGGGGGGGAAAAACTGTTTTTT
>.|TRBV11-2|TRBJ2-2|.
CASSPFGANTGELFF
TGTGCCAGCAGCCCCTTCGGGGCGAACACCGGGGAGCTGTTTTTT
>.|TRBV6-1|TRBJ1-5|.
CASSEALGNQPQHF
TGTGCCAGCAGTGAAGCGCTGGGCAATCAGCCCCAGCATTTT
>.|TRBV19|TRBJ1-1|.
CASSTPQGWSGNEAFF
TGTGCCAGTAGTACCCCGCAGGGTTGGTCGGGAAATGAAGCTTTCTTT
>.|TRBV5-6|TRBJ1-4|.
CASSFSSEREKLFF
TGTGCCAGCAGCTTTAGTTCTGAGCGTGAAAAACTGTTTTTT
>.|TRBV9|TRBJ2-3|.
CASSTPGGGADTQYF
TGTGCCAGCAGCACCCCAGGGGGGGGCGCAGATACGCAGTATTTT
>.|TRBV7-2|TRBJ1-1|.
CASSLARGGREAFF
TGTGCCAGCAGCTTAGCTCGAGGGGGGCGGGAAGCTTTCTTT
>.|TRBV7-9|TRBJ2-7|.
CASSSINRVGYEQYF
TGTGCCAGCAGCTCTATTAACAGGGTCGGCTACGAGCAGTACTTC
>TRBD1|TRBV30|TRBJ1-4|.
CAWRPRDRGSEKLFF
TGTGCCTGGAGGCCGAGAGACAGGGGTAGTGAAAAACTGTTTTTT
>.|TRBV10-3|TRBJ2-3|.
CAISGGPSTDTQYF
TGTGCCATCAGTGGTGGCCCCAGCACAGATACGCAGTATTTT
>TRBD1|TRBV5-1|TRBJ1-5|.
CASSLAGGAPDQPQHF
TGCGCCAGCAGCTTGGCAGGGGGTGCTCCCGATCAGCCCCAGCATTTT
>TRBD1|TRBV3-1/TRBV3-2|TRBJ2-2|once
CASSPFLGQVNTGELFF
TGTGCCAGCAGCCCCTTTTTGGGACAGGTCAACACCGGGGAGCTGTTTTTT
>.|TRBV18|TRBJ2-7|.
CASSPQGSEQYF
TGTGCCAGCTCACCACAGGGATCCGAGCAGTACTTC
>TRBD1|TRBV7-2|TRBJ2-7|.
CASSLAPGTGPSYEQYF
TGTGCCAGCAGCTTAGCCCCCGGGACAGGGCCCTCCTACGAGCAGTACTTC
>.|TRBV3-1/TRBV3-2|TRBJ2-7|.
CASSQGGLTGHFGQQYF
TGTGCCAGCAGCCAGGGGGGCCTGACAGGCCACTTCGGGCAGCAGTACTTC
>TRBD2|TRBV29-1|TRBJ2-7|.
CSVGEGTYEQYF
TGCAGCGTGGGGGAGGGAACCTACGAGCAGTACTTC
>.|TRBV7-9|TRBJ1-1|.
CASSPKGTKGYTEAFF
TGTGCCAGCAGCCCGAAGGGGACAAAGGGATACACTGAAGCTTTCTTT
>TRBD2|TRBV5-6|TRBJ2-1|.
CASSLTLRGFNNEQFF
TGTGCCAGCAGCTTGACTTTGCGGGGGTTCAACAATGAGCAGTTCTTC
>TRBD2|TRBV10-2|TRBJ2-7|once
CASRGGGSYEQYF
TGCGCCAGCAGGGGGGGAGGGTCCTACGAGCAGTACTTC
>.|TRBV12-3/TRBV12-4|TRBJ1-5|few
CASSLTGSQPQHF
TGTGCCAGCAGTTTAACCGGGAGTCAGCCCCAGCATTTT
>.|TRBV7-2|TRBJ2-7|.
CASSFSLQDRASVSEQYF
TGTGCCAGCAGCTTCTCACTCCAGGACAGAGCCTCAGTATCCGAGCAGTACTTC
>TRBD1|TRBV10-3|TRBJ2-7|.
CATHRQGALSEQYF
TGTGCCACCCACCGACAGGGGGCGCTCTCCGAGCAGTACTTC
>TRBD1|TRBV6-5|TRBJ2-2|.
CASSLRGPNTGELFF
TGTGCCAGCAGTTTAAGGGGGCCGAACACCGGGGAGCTGTTTTTT
>.|TRBV5-4|TRBJ1-2|few
CASSLDRVANYGYTF
TGTGCCAGCAGCTTGGATAGGGTAGCTAACTATGGCTACACCTTC
>.|TRBV5-1|TRBJ1-2|.
CASSLQGGENYGYTF
TGCGCCAGCAGCTTACAGGGTGGGGAGAACTATGGCTACACCTTC
>TRBD1|TRBV6-5|TRBJ2-7|.
CASSRSGDRDNEQYF
TGTGCCAGCTCGAGAAGCGGAGACAGGGATAACGAGCAGTACTTC
>TRBD1|TRBV5-6|TRBJ2-7|.
CASSGGQWGYEQYF
TGTGCCAGCAGCGGGGGACAGTGGGGCTACGAGCAGTACTTC
>.|TRBV6-5|TRBJ1-4|.
CASSYSLWQGYEKLFF
TGTGCCAGCAGTTACTCGCTCTGGCAGGGTTATGAAAAACTGTTTTTT
>TRBD1|TRBV28|TRBJ2-2|few
CASSLWHLDRGPGELFF
TGTGCCAGCAGTTTATGGCACCTCGACAGGGGGCCCGGGGAGCTGTTTTTT
>.|TRBV27|TRBJ2-5|.
CASSLNQETQYF
TGTGCCAGCAGTTTAAACCAAGAGACCCAGTACTTC
>.|TRBV20-1|TRBJ2-7|.
CSASRGTGAYEQYF
TGCAGTGCTAGTAGGGGAACAGGAGCCTACGAGCAGTACTTC
>.|TRBV21-1|TRBJ1-2|.
CASSPRADGYTF
TGTGCCAGCAGCCCCCGGGCCGATGGCTACACCTTC